Sequencing of this TCR beta chain was carried out in a study of lymphopenia after photon versus proton radiotherapy. Study-wide findings and caveats: Post-nadir diversity loss with photons came from oligoclonal expansion, particularly CD8+ Temra cells. Post-nadir TCR diversity decline inversely tracked overall survival among those who died.

As to this clone: Its antigen is unknown.

The CDR3 is 15 amino acids. CDR1 is MGHRA and CDR2 is YSYEKL in the germline V gene. The V end lost 4 bases, the J end lost 3 bases, and 12 bases lay between the germline ends. Assay: immunoSEQ multiplex PCR; the TCRdb copy retains only in-frame clones and omits some. The sample yields 20,000 to 30,000 clones, around four fifths seen once. The input for sequencing was peripheral blood, taken from a patient treated with photon-based radiotherapy. This TCR was sampled from a man in his forties with gastric cancer. This chain uses TRBV4-1 with TRBJ1-4; tentatively, D is TRBD1 (6 bases). DNA of the CDR3: TGCGCCAGCAGCCCAGGGGCGGGGGCTAATGAAAAACTGTTTTTT. It translates to CASSPGAGANEKLFF.